These T cell receptor beta chains were read from a single sample in a study of monozygotic twins with inflammatory bowel disease. For each CDR3 protein, TCRdb gives one entry from its re-call of the 5' RACE reads, without DNA. This table holds about 380,000 distinct CDR3 sequences. Input material: blood. The receptors derive from a human donor with ulcerative colitis or Crohn's disease, or a healthy co-twin of an affected twin (not recorded which). CDR3s include the opening cysteine and the closing phenylalanine or tryptophan.

J gene: TRBJ2-1; CDR3 length: 17; V gene: TRBV7-9; CDR3 protein: CASSLARGGPSYNEQFF
J gene: TRBJ2-5; CDR3 length: 12; V gene: TRBV19; CDR3 protein: CASSKVQETQYF
J gene: TRBJ2-7; CDR3 length: 14; V gene: TRBV5-1; CDR3 protein: CASSLAGGAYEQYF
J gene: TRBJ2-7; CDR3 length: 17; V gene: TRBV20-1; CDR3 protein: CSASPAGQNRGSYEQYF
J gene: TRBJ1-5; CDR3 length: 15; V gene: TRBV6-5; CDR3 protein: CASRLGPRSNQPQHF
J gene: TRBJ2-1; CDR3 length: 15; V gene: TRBV20-1; CDR3 protein: CSARDIGQVYNEQFF
J gene: TRBJ2-1; CDR3 length: 14; V gene: TRBV6-2/TRBV6-3; CDR3 protein: CASSSRGAIIEQFF
J gene: TRBJ2-1; CDR3 length: 15; V gene: TRBV4-3; CDR3 protein: CASSQELHYRTEQFF
J gene: TRBJ1-5; CDR3 length: 13; V gene: TRBV19; CDR3 protein: CASSSRNNQPQHF
J gene: TRBJ1-3; CDR3 length: 14; V gene: TRBV9; CDR3 protein: CASSVGTAGNTIYF
J gene: TRBJ1-3; CDR3 length: 14; V gene: TRBV4-3; CDR3 protein: CASSQENQGNTIYF
J gene: TRBJ2-7; CDR3 length: 13; V gene: TRBV7-6; CDR3 protein: CASSLVRDNEQYF
J gene: TRBJ2-7; CDR3 length: 16; V gene: TRBV7-2; CDR3 protein: CASSLISGSITYEQYF
J gene: TRBJ2-3; CDR3 length: 14; V gene: TRBV15; CDR3 protein: CATSSGGEQPTQYF
J gene: TRBJ1-5; CDR3 length: 15; V gene: TRBV6-2/TRBV6-3; CDR3 protein: CASTYRGFSNQPQHF
J gene: TRBJ2-4; CDR3 length: 16; V gene: TRBV7-8; CDR3 protein: CASSLSISGLGNIQYF
J gene: TRBJ2-7; CDR3 length: 14; V gene: TRBV6-5; CDR3 protein: CASSYSTAAYEQYF
J gene: TRBJ1-1; CDR3 length: 14; V gene: TRBV20-1; CDR3 protein: CSANGQGRNTEAFF
J gene: TRBJ2-7; CDR3 length: 12; V gene: TRBV19; CDR3 protein: CASSIDGVEQYF
J gene: TRBJ2-3; CDR3 length: 15; V gene: TRBV7-9; CDR3 protein: CASSLVARGTDTQYF
J gene: TRBJ2-7; CDR3 length: 14; V gene: TRBV5-1; CDR3 protein: CASSLAGKAYEQYF
J gene: TRBJ2-7; CDR3 length: 13; V gene: TRBV7-3; CDR3 protein: CASSTGLRTEQYF
J gene: TRBJ2-1; CDR3 length: 14; V gene: TRBV7-8; CDR3 protein: CASSFASVRNEQFF
J gene: TRBJ1-2; CDR3 length: 14; V gene: TRBV7-2; CDR3 protein: CASSLASGLGGYTF
J gene: TRBJ2-3; CDR3 length: 14; V gene: TRBV20-1; CDR3 protein: CSASGGAQIRTQYF
J gene: TRBJ1-6; CDR3 length: 14; V gene: TRBV5-1; CDR3 protein: CASSLGRPPSPLHF
J gene: TRBJ2-7; CDR3 length: 15; V gene: TRBV6-1; CDR3 protein: CASSDHWTGGDEQYF
J gene: TRBJ1-1; CDR3 length: 14; V gene: TRBV20-1; CDR3 protein: CSARDDFVSVGAFF
J gene: TRBJ2-7; CDR3 length: 13; V gene: TRBV5-1; CDR3 protein: CAILRQDSYEQYF
J gene: TRBJ2-7; CDR3 length: 12; V gene: TRBV4-2; CDR3 protein: CASSLGTGEQYF
J gene: TRBJ1-6; CDR3 length: 13; V gene: TRBV3-1; CDR3 protein: CASSPERNSPLHF
J gene: TRBJ2-3; CDR3 length: 13; V gene: TRBV7-2; CDR3 protein: CASSPVFLDTQYF
J gene: TRBJ2-3; CDR3 length: 15; V gene: TRBV7-9; CDR3 protein: CASSEGQGRTDTQYF
J gene: TRBJ2-2; CDR3 length: 13; V gene: TRBV19; CDR3 protein: CASSIGLPGELFF
J gene: TRBJ2-7; CDR3 length: 13; V gene: TRBV19; CDR3 protein: CASAYGLPYEQYF
J gene: TRBJ2-1; CDR3 length: 14; V gene: TRBV7-2; CDR3 protein: CASSSLSSYNEQFF
J gene: TRBJ2-5; CDR3 length: 14; V gene: TRBV7-2; CDR3 protein: CASSLARLSETQYF
J gene: TRBJ2-5; CDR3 length: 14; V gene: TRBV5-1; CDR3 protein: CASSQGTAQETQYF
J gene: TRBJ1-3; CDR3 length: 17; V gene: TRBV30; CDR3 protein: CAWSVGFIGYSGNTIYF
J gene: TRBJ1-5; CDR3 length: 12; V gene: TRBV7-9; CDR3 protein: CASSSGDQPQHF
J gene: TRBJ2-3; CDR3 length: 16; V gene: TRBV7-9; CDR3 protein: CASSLLLAGLTDTQYF
J gene: TRBJ2-2; CDR3 length: 13; V gene: TRBV5-1; CDR3 protein: CASSFQSTGELFF
J gene: TRBJ2-1; CDR3 length: 17; V gene: TRBV5-6; CDR3 protein: CASSSPDRVGYFYEQFF
J gene: TRBJ2-3; CDR3 length: 15; V gene: TRBV7-3; CDR3 protein: CASSLMPRSTDTQYF
J gene: TRBJ2-2; CDR3 length: 13; V gene: TRBV20-1; CDR3 protein: CSARRPFTWELFF
J gene: TRBJ1-1; CDR3 length: 14; V gene: TRBV2; CDR3 protein: CASSALVRNTEAFF
J gene: TRBJ2-3; CDR3 length: 13; V gene: TRBV20-1; CDR3 protein: CSAPGGTSDTQYF
J gene: TRBJ2-1; CDR3 length: 16; V gene: TRBV20-1; CDR3 protein: CSASATSGGNPYEQFF
J gene: TRBJ1-2; CDR3 length: 14; V gene: TRBV19; CDR3 protein: CASLATGWNYGYTF
J gene: TRBJ2-7; CDR3 length: 12; V gene: TRBV5-1; CDR3 protein: CASSLPANEQYF
J gene: TRBJ1-6; CDR3 length: 16; V gene: TRBV5-1; CDR3 protein: CASSLASSSYNSPLHF
J gene: TRBJ2-1; CDR3 length: 15; V gene: TRBV12-3/TRBV12-4; CDR3 protein: CASSPQRGGYNEQFF